The 10 T cell receptor beta chains reported below all come from one sample, sequenced in a study of blood T cell repertoires in COVID-19. Using immunoSEQ multiplex PCR, the repertoire was profiled, and TCRdb retains in-frame clones only, with some absent. The sample carries around 67,000 clones, about four fifths recorded once. The sample was peripheral blood. These receptors were obtained from a man aged 45-65 years with active COVID-19.

This chain links TRBV6-2 or TRBV6-3 with TRBJ1-2; TRBD1 agrees at 7 bases. Germline lookup yields CDR1 MNHEY and CDR2 SVGEGT. J gave up 2 bases and V 4 bases, and 4 bases lay outside the gene matches. The CDR3 is 14 residues long. CDR3 bases: TGTGCCAGCAGTTCCCGGACAGGAAACTATGGCTACACCTTC. This translates into CASSSRTGNYGYTF.

The chain uses TRBV11-3 and TRBJ2-1; 11 bases match TRBD2. This CDR3 spans 14 amino acids. The germline V gene encodes CDR1 SGHNT and CDR2 YENEEA. V lost 5 bases, J lost 6 bases, and 3 bases stayed unmatched. The CDR3 protein is CASSRTSGPNEQFF. As DNA, the CDR3 is TGTGCCAGCAGCCGGACTAGCGGGCCCAATGAGCAGTTCTTC.

V is TRBV4-2 and J is TRBJ2-1, with D hard to call. This CDR3 is built from 19 residues. The germline CDR1 and CDR2 sequences are LGHNA and YNFKEQ. V dropped 2 bases and J dropped 3 bases, with 23 bases sitting between them. The CDR3 DNA reads as TGTGCCAGCAGCCAACAATCTTTTTCGGGTGCGGCGGACTACAATGAGCAGTTCTTC. This sequence encodes CASSQQSFSGAADYNEQFF.

This chain links TRBV27 with TRBJ1-1; tentative D call: TRBD1 (5 bases). The germline V gene encodes CDR1 MNHEY and CDR2 SMNVEV (reference sequence). Trimming pared 6 bases from V and 0 bases from J, leaving 8 bases between. The CDR3 spans 13 residues. For the CDR3, the DNA is TGTGCCAGCAGCCGGACAATGAACACTGAAGCTTTCTTT. This gives the protein CASSRTMNTEAFF.

This sequence joins TRBV5-4 and TRBJ2-7; 8 bases match TRBD1. V lost 4 bases and J lost 3; bases outside the gene matches: 9. Germline V gene lookup returns CDR1 SGHNT and CDR2 YYREEE (reference sequence). CDR3 length equals 15 residues. CDR3 nucleotides: TGTGCCAGCAGCCTTACGACAGGGGTCGTCTACGAGCAGTACTTC. Amino acid sequence: CASSLTTGVVYEQYF. The entire variable domain, with the rest obtained from reference TRBV5-4 and TRBJ2-7, is as follows: ETGVTQSPTHLIKTRGQQVTLRCSSQSGHNTVSWYQQALGQGPQFIFQYYREEENGRGNFPPRFSGLQFPNYSSELNVNALELDDSALYLCASSLTTGVVYEQYFGPGTRLTVT.

This clone has a single count. The chain recombines TRBV30 with TRBJ2-5; possibly TRBD1 for D (6 bases). V lost 8 bases to trimming and J lost 0 bases, with 13 bases between them. CDR3 length: 13 residues. Germline V gives CDR1 GTSNPN, CDR2 SVGIG (reference sequence). This chain's CDR3 is CATQRTDQETQYF. The CDR3 nucleotides are TGTGCCACCCAAAGGACAGACCAAGAGACCCAGTACTTC.

This chain connects TRBV19 to TRBJ2-1; 8 bases are shared with TRBD1. This CDR3 is 17 amino acids long. With V trimmed by 3 bases and J by 7 bases, 14 bases remained unmatched. Germline CDR1 is LNHDA and CDR2 is SQIVND (reference sequence). The chain's CDR3 is CASSIQGAARGGNEQFF. In DNA form, the CDR3 reads TGTGCCAGTAGTATCCAGGGGGCAGCGAGGGGTGGGAATGAGCAGTTCTTC.

The chain is built from TRBV7-2 and TRBJ2-5, with a tentative D call TRBD1 (6 bases). The CDR3 sequence is 14 residues long. With 4 bases removed from V and 4 bases from J, the gap between germline ends came to 13 bases. The germline V gene has CDR1 SGHTA and CDR2 FQGNSA. The CDR3 is CASSSTGWRETQYF. As DNA, the CDR3 is TGTGCCAGCAGCTCTACAGGGTGGAGAGAGACCCAGTACTTC.

The chain is built from TRBV7-9 and TRBJ1-2; no reliable D call. Per germline, CDR1 SEHNR and CDR2 FQNEAQ (reference sequence). The V end was cut by 0 bases, the J end by 8 bases, with 10 bases between. The CDR3 is 13 residues long. This CDR3 is CASSLANYQGYTF. CDR3 DNA: TGTGCCAGCAGCTTAGCGAACTATCAGGGCTACACCTTC.

Written as DNA, the CDR3 is TGCGCCAGCAGCCAAGATACGGGAGGCTCTATCTACGAGCAGTACTTC. It yields the protein CASSQDTGGSIYEQYF. V and J are TRBV4-3 and TRBJ2-7, with 7 bases lining up with TRBD2. Germline V gene sequence: CDR1 LGHNA, CDR2 YSLEER. This CDR3 is 16 amino acids long. The J segment lost 3 bases and the V segment lost 0 bases, leaving 8 bases of the junction unmatched.